The rows below give T cell receptor beta chains drawn from one sample of a study of identical twins. TCRdb re-analysed the 5' RACE reads in MiXCR, keeping a single row per CDR3 protein. The sample lists 100,000 to 110,000 distinct CDR3 sequences; less than 6.5% were seen once. The sequenced sample was memory T cells sorted from blood. These receptors came from a woman in her 50s in good health. CDR3s include the opening cysteine and the closing phenylalanine or tryptophan. The order of the fields is clone size, D gene, CDR3 length, V gene, J gene, CDR3 DNA, CDR3 protein. D genes are given only for firm matches. Rows give clone size only sometimes, using once, few, many, or a class for an expanded clone.

abundance: -
d_gene: TRBD1
len: 17
v_gene: TRBV4-1
j_gene: TRBJ1-2
CDR3nt: TGCGCCAGCAGCCAAGGGGGACAGGGGACTCGAAAGTATGGCTACACCTTC
CDR3aa: CASSQGGQGTRKYGYTF

abundance: many
d_gene: TRBD1
len: 16
v_gene: TRBV6-2/TRBV6-3
j_gene: TRBJ1-5
CDR3nt: TGTGCCAGCAGCCCCTTGACAGGGACCAGCAATCAGCCCCAGCATTTT
CDR3aa: CASSPLTGTSNQPQHF

abundance: many
d_gene: -
len: 15
v_gene: TRBV2
j_gene: TRBJ2-1
CDR3nt: TGTGCCAGCAGTGATCCGGGGAGCTCCTACAATGAGCAGTTCTTC
CDR3aa: CASSDPGSSYNEQFF

abundance: -
d_gene: -
len: 14
v_gene: TRBV6-4
j_gene: TRBJ2-1
CDR3nt: TGTGCCAGCAGTGTTGGAGCGGAATACAATGAGCAGTTCTTC
CDR3aa: CASSVGAEYNEQFF

abundance: many
d_gene: TRBD1
len: 14
v_gene: TRBV20-1
j_gene: TRBJ1-2
CDR3nt: TGCAGTGCTAGTCCGGACAGGGTGTCGGATGGCTACACCTTC
CDR3aa: CSASPDRVSDGYTF

abundance: many
d_gene: TRBD2
len: 14
v_gene: TRBV29-1
j_gene: TRBJ2-3
CDR3nt: TGCAGCGTTTCTGCGGGAGGCATAGCAGATACGCAGTATTTT
CDR3aa: CSVSAGGIADTQYF

abundance: many
d_gene: TRBD1
len: 15
v_gene: TRBV6-5
j_gene: TRBJ2-5
CDR3nt: TGTGCCAGCAGCCCTACACAGGGGGTAGGAGAGACCCAGTACTTC
CDR3aa: CASSPTQGVGETQYF

abundance: many
d_gene: TRBD2
len: 15
v_gene: TRBV4-1
j_gene: TRBJ2-5
CDR3nt: TGCGCCAGCAGCCAAACTACTAGCGGCCAAGAGACCCAGTACTTC
CDR3aa: CASSQTTSGQETQYF

abundance: few
d_gene: TRBD2
len: 15
v_gene: TRBV18
j_gene: TRBJ2-2
CDR3nt: TGTGCCAGCCGCCGGGGACTAGAGAACACCGGGGAGCTGTTTTTT
CDR3aa: CASRRGLENTGELFF

abundance: many
d_gene: TRBD1
len: 13
v_gene: TRBV6-1
j_gene: TRBJ2-5
CDR3nt: TGTGCCAGCAGTGAAAGGGGGCTGGAGACCCAGTACTTC
CDR3aa: CASSERGLETQYF

abundance: -
d_gene: TRBD2
len: 16
v_gene: TRBV28
j_gene: TRBJ2-2
CDR3nt: TGTGCCAGCAGTGCAAGCCGGGACTACTACACCGGGGAGCTGTTTTTT
CDR3aa: CASSASRDYYTGELFF

abundance: -
d_gene: -
len: 14
v_gene: TRBV19
j_gene: TRBJ1-1
CDR3nt: TGTGCCAGTAGTGTTTGGGTGTCGAACACTGAAGCTTTCTTT
CDR3aa: CASSVWVSNTEAFF